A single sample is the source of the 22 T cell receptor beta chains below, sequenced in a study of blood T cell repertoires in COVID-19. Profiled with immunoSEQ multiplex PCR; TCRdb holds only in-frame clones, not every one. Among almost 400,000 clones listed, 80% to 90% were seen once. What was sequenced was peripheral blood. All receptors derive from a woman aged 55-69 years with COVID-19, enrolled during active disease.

The CDR3 is CASSLPGQGGYGYTF. The CDR3 coding sequence is TGTGCCAGCAGTTTACCTGGACAGGGAGGATATGGCTACACCTTC. This chain connects TRBV28 to TRBJ1-2, with 8 bases lining up with TRBD1. This CDR3 is built from 15 residues. With 2 bases clipped from V and 5 bases from J, the junction kept 7 bases outside the gene matches. Per germline, CDR1 MDHEN and CDR2 SYDVKM.

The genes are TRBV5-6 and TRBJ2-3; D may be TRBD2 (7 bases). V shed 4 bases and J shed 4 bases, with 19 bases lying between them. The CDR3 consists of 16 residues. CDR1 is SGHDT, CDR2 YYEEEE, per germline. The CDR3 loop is CASSQNREGRADTQYF. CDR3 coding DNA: TGTGCCAGCAGCCAGAACAGGGAAGGGAGGGCAGATACGCAGTATTTT.

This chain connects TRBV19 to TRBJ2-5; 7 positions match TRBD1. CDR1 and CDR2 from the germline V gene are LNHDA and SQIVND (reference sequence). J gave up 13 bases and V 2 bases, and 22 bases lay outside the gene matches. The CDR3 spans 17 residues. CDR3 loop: CASSIFHSGRGSIVWYF. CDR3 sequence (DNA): TGTGCCAGTAGTATATTCCATTCGGGCAGGGGGTCTATAGTATGGTACTTC.

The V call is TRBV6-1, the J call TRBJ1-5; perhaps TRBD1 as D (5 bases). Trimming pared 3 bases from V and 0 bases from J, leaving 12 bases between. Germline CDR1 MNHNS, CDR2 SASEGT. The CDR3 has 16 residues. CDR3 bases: TGTGCCAGCAGTGAGGGGGGGACGTATAGCAATCAGCCCCAGCATTTT. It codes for CASSEGGTYSNQPQHF.

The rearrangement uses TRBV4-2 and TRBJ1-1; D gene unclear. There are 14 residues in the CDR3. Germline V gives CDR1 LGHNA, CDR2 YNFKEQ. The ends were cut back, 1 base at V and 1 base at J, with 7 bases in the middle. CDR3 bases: TGTGCCAGCAGCCAAGCGCGCCCGAACACTGAAGCTTTCTTT. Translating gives CASSQARPNTEAFF.

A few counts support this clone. CDR3 amino acids: CASSPRPSSTDTQYF. CDR3 nucleotides: TGTGCCAGCAGCCCTCGTCCGTCTAGCACAGATACGCAGTATTTT. This rearrangement joins TRBV2 to TRBJ2-3; D not resolved. CDR3 length: 15 amino acids. CDR1 is SNHLY, CDR2 FYNNEI, per germline. The V end was cut by 6 bases, the J end by 0 bases, with 13 bases between.

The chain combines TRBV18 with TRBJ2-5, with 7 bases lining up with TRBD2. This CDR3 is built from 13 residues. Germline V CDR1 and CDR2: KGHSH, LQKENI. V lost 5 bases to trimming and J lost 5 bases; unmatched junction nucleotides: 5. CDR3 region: CASSSGGGETQYF. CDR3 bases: TGTGCCAGCTCATCGGGGGGAGGCGAGACCCAGTACTTC.

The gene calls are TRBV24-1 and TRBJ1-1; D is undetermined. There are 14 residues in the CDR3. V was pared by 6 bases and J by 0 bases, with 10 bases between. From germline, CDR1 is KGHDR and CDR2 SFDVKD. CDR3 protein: CATSRGGVNTEAFF. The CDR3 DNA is TGTGCCACCAGTCGAGGCGGCGTGAACACTGAAGCTTTCTTT.

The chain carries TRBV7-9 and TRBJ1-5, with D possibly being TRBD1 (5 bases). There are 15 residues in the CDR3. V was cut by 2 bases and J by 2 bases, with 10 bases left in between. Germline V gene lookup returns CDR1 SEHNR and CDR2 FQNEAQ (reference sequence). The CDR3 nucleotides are TGTGCCAGCAGCTTATCCTCGGGGGGCAATCAGCCCCAGCATTTT. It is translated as CASSLSSGGNQPQHF.

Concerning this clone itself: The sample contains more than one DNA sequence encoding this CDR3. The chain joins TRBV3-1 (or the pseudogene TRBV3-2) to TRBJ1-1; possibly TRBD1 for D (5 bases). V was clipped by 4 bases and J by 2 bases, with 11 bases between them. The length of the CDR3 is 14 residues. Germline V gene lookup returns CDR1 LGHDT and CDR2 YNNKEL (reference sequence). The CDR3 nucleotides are TGTGCCAGCAGCCTGAGACAGCCCAACACTGAAGCTTTCTTT. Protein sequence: CASSLRQPNTEAFF.

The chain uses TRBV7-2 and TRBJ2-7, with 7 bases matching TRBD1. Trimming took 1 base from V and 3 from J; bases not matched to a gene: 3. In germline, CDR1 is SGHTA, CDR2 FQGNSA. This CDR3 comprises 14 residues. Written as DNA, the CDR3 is TGTGCCAGCAGCTTAGTACAGGGGTACTACGAGCAGTACTTC. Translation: CASSLVQGYYEQYF.

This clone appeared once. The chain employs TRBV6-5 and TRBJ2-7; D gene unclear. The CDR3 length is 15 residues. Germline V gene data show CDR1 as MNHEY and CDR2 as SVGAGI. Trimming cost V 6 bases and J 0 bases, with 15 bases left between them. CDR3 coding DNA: TGTGCCAGCAGAAGACCAGGCGAGTTCTCCTACGAGCAGTACTTC. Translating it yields CASRRPGEFSYEQYF.

CDR3 residues: CASSLDRHYGYTF. As DNA, the CDR3 is TGCGCCAGCAGCTTAGACAGACACTATGGCTACACCTTC. V and J are TRBV5-1 and TRBJ1-2, with D possibly matching TRBD1 (5 bases). The CDR3 loop spans 13 amino acids. V was clipped by 2 bases and J by 3 bases, with 8 bases between them. The germline gives CDR1 SGHRS, CDR2 YFSETQ.

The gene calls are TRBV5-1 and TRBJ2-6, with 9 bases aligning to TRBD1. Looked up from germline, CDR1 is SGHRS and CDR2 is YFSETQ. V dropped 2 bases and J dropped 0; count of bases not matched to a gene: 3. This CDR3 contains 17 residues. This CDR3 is CASSLVTGGSGANVLTF. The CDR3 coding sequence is TGCGCCAGCAGCTTAGTGACAGGGGGCTCTGGGGCCAACGTCCTGACTTTC.

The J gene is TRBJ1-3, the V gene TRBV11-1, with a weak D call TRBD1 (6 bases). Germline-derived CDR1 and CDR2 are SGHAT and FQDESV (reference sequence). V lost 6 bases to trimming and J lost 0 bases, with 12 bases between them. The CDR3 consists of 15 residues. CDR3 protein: CASRPDRSSGNTIYF. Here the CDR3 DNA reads TGTGCCAGCAGGCCTGACAGGAGCTCTGGAAACACCATATATTTT.

Here the CDR3 DNA reads TGCGCCAGCAGCCAAGATCTCGAGCGGAGACACTACGAGCAGTACTTC. Translated, it gives CASSQDLERRHYEQYF. The V and J genes are TRBV4-1 and TRBJ2-7; possibly TRBD2 for D (5 bases). The CDR3 totals 16 residues. V lost 0 bases and J 3 bases, leaving 15 bases between the germline ends. Germline CDR1 MGHRA, CDR2 YSYEKL.

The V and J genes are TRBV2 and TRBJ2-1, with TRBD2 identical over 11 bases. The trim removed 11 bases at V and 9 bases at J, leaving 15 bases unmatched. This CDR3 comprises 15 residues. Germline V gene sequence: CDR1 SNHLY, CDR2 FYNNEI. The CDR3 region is CASSQPSGGSAEQFF. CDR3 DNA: TGTGCCTCCTCCCAACCTAGCGGGGGGTCGGCTGAGCAGTTCTTC.

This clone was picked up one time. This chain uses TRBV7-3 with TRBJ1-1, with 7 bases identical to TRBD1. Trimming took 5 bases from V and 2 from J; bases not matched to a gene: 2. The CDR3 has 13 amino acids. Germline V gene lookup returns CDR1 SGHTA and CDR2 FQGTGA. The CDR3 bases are TGTGCCAGCAGCGGACAGGATAACACTGAAGCTTTCTTT. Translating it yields CASSGQDNTEAFF.

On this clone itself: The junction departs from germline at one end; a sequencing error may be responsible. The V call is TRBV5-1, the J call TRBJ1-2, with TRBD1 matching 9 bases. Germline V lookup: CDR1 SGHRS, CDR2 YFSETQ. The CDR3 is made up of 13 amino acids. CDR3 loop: CASSFWDRDTTFF. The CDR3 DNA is TGCGCCAGCAGCTTCTGGGACAGGGACACAACGTTCTTC. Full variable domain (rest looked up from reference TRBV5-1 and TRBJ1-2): KAGVTQTPRYLIKTRGQQVTLSCSPISGHRSVSWYQQTPGQGLQFLFEYFSETQRNKGNFPGRFSGRQFSNSRSEMNVSTLELGDSALYLCASSFWDRDTTFFGSGTRLTVV.

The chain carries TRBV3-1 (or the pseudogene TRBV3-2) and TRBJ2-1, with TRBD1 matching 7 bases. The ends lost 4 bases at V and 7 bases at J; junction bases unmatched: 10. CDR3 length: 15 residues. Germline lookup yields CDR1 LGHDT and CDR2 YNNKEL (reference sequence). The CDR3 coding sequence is TGTGCCAGCAGCCCCTTAAGGGGGCCGGGGAATGAGCAGTTCTTC. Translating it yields CASSPLRGPGNEQFF.

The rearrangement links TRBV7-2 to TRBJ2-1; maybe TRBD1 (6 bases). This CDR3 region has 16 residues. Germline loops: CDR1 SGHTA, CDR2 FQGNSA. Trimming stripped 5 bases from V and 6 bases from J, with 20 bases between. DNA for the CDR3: TGTGCCAGCAGCCCCCAAGTGGGGGCCCAACTCAATGAGCAGTTCTTC. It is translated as CASSPQVGAQLNEQFF.

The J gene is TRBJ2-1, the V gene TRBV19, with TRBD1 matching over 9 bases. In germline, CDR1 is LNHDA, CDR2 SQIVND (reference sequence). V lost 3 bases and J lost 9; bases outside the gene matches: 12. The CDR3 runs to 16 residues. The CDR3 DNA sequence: TGTGCCAGTAGTATGTTTTATGGACAGGGGTCAAGTGAGCAGTTCTTC. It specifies CASSMFYGQGSSEQFF.